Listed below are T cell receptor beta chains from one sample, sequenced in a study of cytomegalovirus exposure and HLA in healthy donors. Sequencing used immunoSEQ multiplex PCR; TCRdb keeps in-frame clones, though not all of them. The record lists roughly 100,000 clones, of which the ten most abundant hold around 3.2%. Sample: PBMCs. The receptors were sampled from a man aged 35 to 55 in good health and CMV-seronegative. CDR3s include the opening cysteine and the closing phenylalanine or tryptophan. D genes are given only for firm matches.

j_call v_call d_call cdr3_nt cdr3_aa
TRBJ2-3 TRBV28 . TGTGCCAGCAGTAGCGGTGAGGCAGATACGCAGTATTTT CASSSGEADTQYF
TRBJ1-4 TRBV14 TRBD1 TGTGCCAGCAGCTTGACGGGACAGAGAAATGAAAAACTGTTTTTT CASSLTGQRNEKLFF
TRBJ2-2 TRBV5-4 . TGTGCCAGCAGCTTACAGGGTCAACGGACCGGGGAGCTGTTTTTT CASSLQGQRTGELFF
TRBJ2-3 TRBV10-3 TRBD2 TGTGCCATCGACGTCGGCGGGGGGGCAGGAGATACGCAGTATTTT CAIDVGGGAGDTQYF
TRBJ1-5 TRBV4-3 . TGCGCCAGCAGCCAAGATCGGGGTCAGCCCCAGCATTTT CASSQDRGQPQHF
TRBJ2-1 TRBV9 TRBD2 TGTGCCAGCAGCCCGAAGCGGGAGAGTAGACACAATGAGCAGTTCTTC CASSPKRESRHNEQFF
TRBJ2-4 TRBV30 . TGTGCCTGGAGTGTCCCCCTTAGCGCTAACATTCAGTACTTC CAWSVPLSANIQYF
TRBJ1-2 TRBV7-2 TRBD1 TGTGCCAGCAGCCCTGGGACAGGCGAGGGACTTAACTATGGCTACACCTTC CASSPGTGEGLNYGYTF
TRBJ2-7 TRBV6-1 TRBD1 TGTGCCAGCGAGGACAGGGGATACGAGCAGTACTTC CASEDRGYEQYF
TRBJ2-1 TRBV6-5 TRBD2 TGTGCCAGCAGTTACTCTTTACTAGCGGGGGGTAATGAGCAGTTCTTC CASSYSLLAGGNEQFF
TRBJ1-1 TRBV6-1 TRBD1 TGTGCCAGCGAAACAGGGGGCTCGGACACTGAAGCTTTCTTT CASETGGSDTEAFF
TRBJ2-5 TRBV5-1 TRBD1 TGCGCCAGCAGCTCTTACGACAGGGCGGTAGAGACCCAGTACTTC CASSSYDRAVETQYF
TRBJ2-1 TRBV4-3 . TGCGCCAGCAGCCAAGCAGTTCGGGCGGGTAGCTCCTACAATGAGCAGTTCTTC CASSQAVRAGSSYNEQFF
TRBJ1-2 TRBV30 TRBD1 TGTGCCTGGAGCACCGGCGGGACAGGGTTTAGTGGCTACACCTTC CAWSTGGTGFSGYTF
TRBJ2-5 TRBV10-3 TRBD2 TGTGCCATCAGTGAGGGGACTAGCTTTCAGTACTTC CAISEGTSFQYF
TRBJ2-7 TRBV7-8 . TGTGCCAGCAGCCGGAGCTCCTACGAGCAGTACTTC CASSRSSYEQYF
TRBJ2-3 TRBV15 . TGTGCCACCAGCAGTTCCGGGGTACCAACAGATACGCAGTATTTT CATSSSGVPTDTQYF
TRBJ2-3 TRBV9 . TGTGCCAGCAGCGAGTCCCGGGGGATGGGCGGCACAGATACGCAGTATTTT CASSESRGMGGTDTQYF
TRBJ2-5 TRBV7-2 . TGTGCCAGCAGCTTCACAGGGAAGGAGACCCAGTACTTC CASSFTGKETQYF
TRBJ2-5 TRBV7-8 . TGTGCCAGCAGCTTAGGTCGGGAGACCCAGTACTTC CASSLGRETQYF
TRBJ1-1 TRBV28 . TGTGCCAGCAGGGGAGTCGCTGAAGCTTTCTTT CASRGVAEAFF
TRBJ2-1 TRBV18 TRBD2 TGTGCCAGCTCAGCGCTCGGGGCGGGAGGCCGGCAGGATGAGCAGTTCTTC CASSALGAGGRQDEQFF
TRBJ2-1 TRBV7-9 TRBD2 TGTGCCAGCACCACGGGACTAGCGGGAGTTCCTGAGCAGTTCTTC CASTTGLAGVPEQFF
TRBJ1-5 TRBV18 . TGTGCCAGCTCACCACCGAGCGGACAGCGCAATCAGCCCCAGCATTTT CASSPPSGQRNQPQHF